This T cell receptor beta chain was sequenced during a study of Ad26.COV2.S vaccination and SARS-CoV-2 variants. Study background: Doses of Ad26.COV2.S were injected into muscle once or twice, 56 days apart.

Germline CDR1 is LNHNV and CDR2 is YYDKDF (reference sequence). V lost 4 bases to trimming and J lost 0 bases, with 15 bases between them. CDR3 length equals 17 residues. Sequencing was performed with immunoSEQ multiplex PCR; in TCRdb, only in-frame clones are kept and a portion is missing. Of around 500,000 clones in the sample, about nine tenths were seen once. Specified treatment: 19 received Ad26.COV2.S at low or high dose, single or two shots; roughly 5 received placebo; per-sample allocation not given. On day 63 after the first injection, vaccine and placebo recipients gave samples. Wuhan-strain SARS-CoV-2 spike was expressed by the Ad26 vector that made up the vaccine.

This sequence was found in a person between 18 and 65 years old who received the Ad26.COV2.S COVID-19 vaccine or a placebo. The chain couples TRBV15 to TRBJ2-2, with D hard to call. The sample here was peripheral blood, taken in a trial of Ad26.COV2.S vaccine versus placebo. CDR3 nucleotide sequence: TGTGCCACCAGCAAGATCTCAGCCTTGACGAACACCGGGGAGCTGTTTTTT. It translates to CATSKISALTNTGELFF.